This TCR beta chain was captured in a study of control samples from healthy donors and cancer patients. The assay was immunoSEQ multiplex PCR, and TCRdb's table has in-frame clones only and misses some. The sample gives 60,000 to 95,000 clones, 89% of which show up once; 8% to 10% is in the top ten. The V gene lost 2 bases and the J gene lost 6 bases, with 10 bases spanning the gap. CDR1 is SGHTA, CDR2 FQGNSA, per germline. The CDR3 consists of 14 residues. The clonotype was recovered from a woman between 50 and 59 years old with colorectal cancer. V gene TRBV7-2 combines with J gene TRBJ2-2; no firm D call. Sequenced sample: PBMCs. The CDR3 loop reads CASSLRRRAGELFF. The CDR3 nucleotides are TGTGCCAGCAGCTTAAGAAGGCGAGCCGGGGAGCTGTTTTTT.